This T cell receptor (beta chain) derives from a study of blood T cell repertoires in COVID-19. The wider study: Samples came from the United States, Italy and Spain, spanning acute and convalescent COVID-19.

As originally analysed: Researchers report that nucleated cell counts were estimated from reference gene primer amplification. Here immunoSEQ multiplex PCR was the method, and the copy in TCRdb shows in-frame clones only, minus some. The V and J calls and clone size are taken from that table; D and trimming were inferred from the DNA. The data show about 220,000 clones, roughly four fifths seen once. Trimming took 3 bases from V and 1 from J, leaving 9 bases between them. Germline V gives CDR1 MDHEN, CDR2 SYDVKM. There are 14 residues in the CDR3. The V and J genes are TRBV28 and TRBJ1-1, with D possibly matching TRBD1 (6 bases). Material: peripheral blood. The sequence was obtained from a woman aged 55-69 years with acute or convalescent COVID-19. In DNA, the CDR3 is TGTGCCAGCAGTTTTGTACAGGGGAACACTGAAGCTTTCTTT. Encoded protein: CASSFVQGNTEAFF.